This T cell receptor (beta chain) was recovered during a study of blood T cell repertoires in COVID-19. The wider study: Sites in the United States, Italy and Spain provided acute and convalescent COVID-19 samples. From T cells, B-cell-depleted T cells, or PBMCs came the material, which was cDNA or gDNA.

The CDR3 is 18 amino acids. The V gene's germline CDR1 is MDHEN and CDR2 SYDVKM. V gave up 5 bases and J gave up 0 bases, with 19 bases separating them. Original analysis: It was from reference gene primer amplification that nucleated cell counts were estimated. Clones were read by immunoSEQ multiplex PCR, and TCRdb kept only the in-frame ones, dropping some. V, J and clone size derive from that table, while D and trimming were established from the DNA sequence. This sample has some 120,000 clones, with approximately 82% found just once. The sequence was obtained from a woman aged 45-65 years with acute or convalescent COVID-19. The sequencing input was peripheral blood. This sequence joins TRBV28 and TRBJ1-4; perhaps TRBD1 as D (5 bases). The CDR3 bases are TGTGCCAGCAGTATGGCCGGTAGGGGAGGAACAACTAATGAAAAACTGTTTTTT. It yields the protein CASSMAGRGGTTNEKLFF.